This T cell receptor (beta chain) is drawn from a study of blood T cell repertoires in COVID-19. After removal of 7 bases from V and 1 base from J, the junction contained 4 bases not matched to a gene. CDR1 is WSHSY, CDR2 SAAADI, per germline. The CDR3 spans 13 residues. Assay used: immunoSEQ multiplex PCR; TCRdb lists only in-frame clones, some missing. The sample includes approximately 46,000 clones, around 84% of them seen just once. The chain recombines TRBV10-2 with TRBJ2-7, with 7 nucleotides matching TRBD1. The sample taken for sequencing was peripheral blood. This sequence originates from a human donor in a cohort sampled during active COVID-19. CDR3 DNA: TGCGCCAGCACTCCGACAGGGTCCTACGAGCAGTACTTC. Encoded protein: CASTPTGSYEQYF.